The sequence of this T cell receptor beta chain was determined in a study of Ad26.COV2.S vaccination and SARS-CoV-2 variants (dated by TCRdb to about 2021). With regard to the full study: Vaccine-arm donors came from COV1001, a multicentre, randomized, double-blind, placebo-controlled phase I-IIa trial of Ad26.COV2.S in healthy adults. Investigators did not know the trial group allocation while performing experiments and assessing outcomes. Ad26.COV2.S was given intramuscularly at 5x10^10 or 1x10^11 viral particles, as a single shot or as two shots 56 days apart. Participants in the trial were split at random into five groups of five each, receiving low-dose or high-dose Ad26.COV2.S once or twice, or else placebo on both occasions. TCRbeta repertoire sequencing served as the tool for gauging how specific and how broad the SARS-CoV-2-reactive T cell receptors were following Ad26.COV2.S vaccination. A total of 32 samples were included in the TCR-sequenced set, comprising some 20 Ad26.COV2.S vaccine recipients, 5 placebo recipients and 8 SARS-CoV-2 convalescent individuals.

According to the study, the label for this sample's treatment or condition signals: roughly 18 received Ad26.COV2.S at low or high dose, single or two shots; 5 received placebo; per-sample allocation not given. For vaccine and placebo recipients, repertoires were sequenced using samples collected on day 63 after the first injection. Between 29 July and 7 August 2020, Cohort 1b enrolled fewer than 30 adults aged 18-55 years at one site in Boston, USA. Ad26.COV2.S was a replication-incompetent adenovirus type 26 vector expressing a prefusion-stabilized SARS-CoV-2 spike protein from the original Wuhan strain. Overall study results and their limits: The study was not powered to compare responses between vaccine doses or regimens. Substantial breadth of spike-specific CD8+ and CD4+ T cell responses was reported after vaccination. The authors noted that total T cell responses may have been underestimated by the TCR breadth and depth analyses. Spike-specific TCR breadth was higher in Ad26.COV2.S recipients than in placebo recipients (P = 0.0014). Non-spike TCR breadth was comparable between vaccine and placebo recipients, consistent with the vaccine containing only spike.

Details on this clone: The antigen it recognizes is unknown. No clone much larger than this one lies a single base away; base qualities are absent.

The CDR3 contains 15 residues, cysteine and phenylalanine counted. The CDR3 DNA has 45 bases and is translated from base 1. The germline V gene supplies CDR1 SGDLS and CDR2 YYNGEE. From V the trimming removes 2 bases and from J it removes 3 bases, while the gene matches leave 3 bases of the junction unaccounted for. The immunoSEQ Assay was used to sequence TCRbeta CDR3 regions. After extraction, genomic DNA underwent amplification by bias-controlled multiplex PCR, followed by high-throughput sequencing. On the study's bioinformatics: Collapsing and filtering of sequences were performed to quantify the absolute abundance of each unique TCRbeta CDR3 region. T cell fraction was estimated by normalization of TCRbeta template counts to usable DNA, with usable DNA being measured through amplification of reference genes present in all nucleated cells. Repertoire TCRs were annotated as SARS-CoV-2-specific when V gene, CDR3 amino acid sequence and J gene were exactly matched to a known reactive TCR set. The reference SARS-CoV-2 TCR set was obtained from MIRA and was filtered for enrichment in COVID-19-positive ImmuneCODE repertoires, whereby public or cross-reactive TCRs were removed. Drawing on the MIRA antigens, annotated TCRs were analysed further at the level of specific ORF or position within ORF. Breadth was defined as the number of annotated unique rearrangements divided by the total number of unique productive rearrangements, and depth was defined as the summed frequency of the annotated unique rearrangements. TCR breadth was compared between groups using two-sided Wilcoxon rank-sum tests. Entries here come from immuneACCESS through TCRdb and include only in-frame sequences with V and J called. Some clones fail to appear in such tables; in the studies checked, an unresolved V gene covers under half of the shortfall, and the cause of the remainder is unknown. V, J and clone size reflect that table, while D and trimming were determined from the DNA. The sample table holds 350,000 to 450,000 clones, of which 92% were seen once. 1.5% to 2% of the sample is held by the ten biggest clonotypes.

The specimen was peripheral blood, collected in a trial of Ad26.COV2.S vaccine versus placebo. This TCR was recovered from a person aged 18-65 years who received the Ad26.COV2.S COVID-19 vaccine or a placebo. The chain links TRBV9 with TRBJ1-5; 9 middle bases align to TRBD1. CDR3 sequence: CASSVGQGVNQPQHF. The DNA sequence is as follows: TGTGCCAGCAGCGTGGGACAGGGAGTCAATCAGCCCCAGCATTTT.